The T cell receptor (beta chain) under discussion was sequenced for a study of T cells after yellow fever vaccination. The length of the CDR3 is 17 residues. The V and J ends lost 6 bases and 6 bases respectively, with 23 bases between them. CDR1 MNHEY and CDR2 SMNVEV come from the germline V gene (reference sequence). The authors made TCR cDNA by 5'RACE template switching, adding a universal primer site and UMIs. A single record per CDR3 protein comes from TCRdb applying MiXCR to the 5' RACE reads. Here the sample spans 450,000 to 650,000 distinct CDR3 sequences, 20% to 25% being singletons. The material sequenced was PBMCs, taken less than 25 days after the first yellow fever vaccination. The V and J genes are TRBV27 and TRBJ2-2; D might be TRBD1 (7 bases). This sequence originates from a man aged 18 to 30 who received the YFV17D yellow fever vaccine. The CDR3 region has the DNA TGTGCCAGCAGCTTAACCCAGGGGGGCGGGTCCCCCGGGGAGCTGTTTTTT. Its protein product is CASSLTQGGGSPGELFF.